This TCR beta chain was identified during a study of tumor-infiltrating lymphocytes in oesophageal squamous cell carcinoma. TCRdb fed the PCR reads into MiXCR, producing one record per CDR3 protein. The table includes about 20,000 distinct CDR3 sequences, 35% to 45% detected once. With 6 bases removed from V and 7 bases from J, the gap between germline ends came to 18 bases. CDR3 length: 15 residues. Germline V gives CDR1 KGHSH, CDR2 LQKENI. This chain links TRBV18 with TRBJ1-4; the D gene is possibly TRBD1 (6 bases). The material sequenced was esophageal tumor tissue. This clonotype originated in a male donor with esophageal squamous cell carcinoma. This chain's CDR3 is CASSLSQGGSEKLFF. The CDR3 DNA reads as TGTGCCAGCTCCCTCTCACAGGGCGGGAGTGAAAAACTGTTTTTT.